This T cell receptor (beta chain) was observed in a study of control samples from healthy donors and cancer patients. The data were produced by immunoSEQ multiplex PCR, yet TCRdb's version contains in-frame clones alone and is incomplete. The table records about 130,000 clones, approximately 89% of them present only once. V was pared by 8 bases and J by 5 bases, with 5 bases of the junction left unmatched. The CDR3 has 13 residues. Per the germline V gene, CDR1 is SGHVS and CDR2 is FQNEAQ. Material: blood. This clonotype was obtained from a man between 18 and 29 years old in good health. The chain joins TRBV7-8 to TRBJ2-5, with 10 bases matching TRBD2. The CDR3 region is CASGAGGQETQYF. The DNA for the CDR3 is TGTGCCAGCGGAGCGGGGGGGCAGGAGACCCAGTACTTC. The entire variable domain, with the rest obtained from reference TRBV7-8 and TRBJ2-5, is as follows: GAGVSQSPRYKVAKRGQDVALRCDPISGHVSLFWYQQALGQGPEFLTYFQNEAQLDKSGLPSDRFFAERPEGSVSTLKIQRTQQEDSAVYLCASGAGGQETQYFGPGTRLLVL.